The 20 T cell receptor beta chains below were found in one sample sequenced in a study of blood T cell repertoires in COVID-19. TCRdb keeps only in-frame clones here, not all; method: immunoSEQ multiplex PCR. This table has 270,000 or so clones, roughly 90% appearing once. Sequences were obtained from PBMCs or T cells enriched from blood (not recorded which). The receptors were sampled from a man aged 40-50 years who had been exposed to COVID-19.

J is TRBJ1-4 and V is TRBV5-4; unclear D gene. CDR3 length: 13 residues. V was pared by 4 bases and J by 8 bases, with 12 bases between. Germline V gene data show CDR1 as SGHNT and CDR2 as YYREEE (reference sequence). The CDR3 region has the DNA TGTGCCAGCAGCGACCTGCCGGGAGAAAAACTGTTTTTT. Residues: CASSDLPGEKLFF.

CDR3 region: CASTRGSNQPQHF. DNA of the CDR3: TGTGCCAGCACACGAGGTAGCAATCAGCCCCAGCATTTT. The chain joins TRBV7-9 to TRBJ1-5; no clear D gene. Germline-derived CDR1 and CDR2 are SEHNR and FQNEAQ (reference sequence). V lost 7 bases to trimming and J lost 0 bases, with 7 bases between them. This CDR3 has 13 residues.

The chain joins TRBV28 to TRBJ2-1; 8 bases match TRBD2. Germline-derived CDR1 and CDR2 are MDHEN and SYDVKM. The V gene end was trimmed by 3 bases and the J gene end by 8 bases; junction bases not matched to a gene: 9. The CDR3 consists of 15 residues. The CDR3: CASSLPSGSIYEQFF. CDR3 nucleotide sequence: TGTGCCAGCAGTTTGCCCAGCGGGAGCATTTATGAGCAGTTCTTC.

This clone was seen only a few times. The CDR3 DNA is TGCGCCAGCAGCCCCGGCACAGATACGCAGTATTTT. Its translation is CASSPGTDTQYF. The V gene is TRBV5-1, the J gene TRBJ2-3, with no clear D. Trimming took 4 bases from V and 1 from J, leaving 4 bases between them. Per germline, CDR1 SGHRS and CDR2 YFSETQ. This CDR3 comprises 12 residues.

The CDR3 region is CASGGQGLGEQYF. As DNA, the CDR3 is TGTGCCAGCGGGGGACAGGGGTTGGGCGAGCAGTACTTC. This chain connects TRBV28 to TRBJ2-7; 10 positions match TRBD1. The CDR3 runs 13 residues. Germline CDR1 reads MDHEN; CDR2 reads SYDVKM. V shed 8 bases, J shed 6 bases, and the junction held 7 bases outside the gene matches.

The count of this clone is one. DNA for the CDR3: TGTGCCAGCAGCCCCGGACAGAACACTGAAGCTTTCTTT. It translates to CASSPGQNTEAFF. The V and J genes are TRBV7-8 and TRBJ1-1; D may be TRBD1 (5 bases). Trimming shortened V by 5 bases and J by 1 base, and 8 bases separated the two germline ends. Germline assignment: CDR1 SGHVS and CDR2 FQNEAQ. There are 13 residues in the CDR3.

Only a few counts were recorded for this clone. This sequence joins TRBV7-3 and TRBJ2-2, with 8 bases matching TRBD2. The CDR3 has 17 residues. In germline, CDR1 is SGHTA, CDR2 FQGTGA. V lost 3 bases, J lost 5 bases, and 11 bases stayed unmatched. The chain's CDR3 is CASSFPPSGSGTGELFF. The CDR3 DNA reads TGTGCCAGCAGCTTCCCCCCCAGCGGGAGTGGGACCGGGGAGCTGTTTTTT.

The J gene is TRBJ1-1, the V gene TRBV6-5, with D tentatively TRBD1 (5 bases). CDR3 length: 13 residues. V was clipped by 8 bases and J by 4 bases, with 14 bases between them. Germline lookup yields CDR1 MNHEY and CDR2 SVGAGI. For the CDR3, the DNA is TGTGCCAGCTGGGGCCGACGGAGCACTGAAGCTTTCTTT. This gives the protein CASWGRRSTEAFF.

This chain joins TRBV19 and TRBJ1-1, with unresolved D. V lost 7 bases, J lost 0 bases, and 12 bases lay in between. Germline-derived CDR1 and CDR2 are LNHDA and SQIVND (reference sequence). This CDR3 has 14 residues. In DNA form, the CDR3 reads TGTGCCAGTATGGCTGGCCCTGTGAACACTGAAGCTTTCTTT. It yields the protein CASMAGPVNTEAFF.

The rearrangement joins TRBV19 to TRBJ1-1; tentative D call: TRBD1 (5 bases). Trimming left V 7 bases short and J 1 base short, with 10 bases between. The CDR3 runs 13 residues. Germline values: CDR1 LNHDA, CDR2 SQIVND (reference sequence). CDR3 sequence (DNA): TGTGCCAGTATGTGGGGCCAGAACACTGAAGCTTTCTTT. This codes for CASMWGQNTEAFF.

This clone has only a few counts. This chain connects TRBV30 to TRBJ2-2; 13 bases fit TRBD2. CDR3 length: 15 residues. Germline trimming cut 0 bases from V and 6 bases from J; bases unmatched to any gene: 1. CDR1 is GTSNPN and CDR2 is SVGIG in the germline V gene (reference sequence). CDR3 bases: TGTGCCTGGAGTGTACTAGCGGGAGGGCCCGGGGAGCTGTTTTTT. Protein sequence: CAWSVLAGGPGELFF.

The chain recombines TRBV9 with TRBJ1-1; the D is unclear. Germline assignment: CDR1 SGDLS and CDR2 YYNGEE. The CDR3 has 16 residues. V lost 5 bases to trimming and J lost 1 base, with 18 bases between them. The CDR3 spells CASRIKQPRGNTEAFF. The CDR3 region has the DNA TGTGCCAGCAGGATCAAACAACCACGAGGGAACACTGAAGCTTTCTTT.

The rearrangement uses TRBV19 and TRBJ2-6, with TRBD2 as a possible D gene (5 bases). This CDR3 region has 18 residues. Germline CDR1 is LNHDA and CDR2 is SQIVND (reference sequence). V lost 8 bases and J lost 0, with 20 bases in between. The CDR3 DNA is TGTGCCAGTTCCCGGACTTTGTCAGGCCACTCTGGGGCCAACGTCCTGACTTTC. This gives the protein CASSRTLSGHSGANVLTF.

For the CDR3, the DNA is TGTGCCAGCAGCACAAGACCGGGACAGGGAAACACCGGGGAGCTGTTTTTT. This encodes CASSTRPGQGNTGELFF. V gene TRBV5-4 combines with J gene TRBJ2-2; 9 bases are shared with TRBD1. Trimming took 4 bases from V and 2 from J; bases not matched to a gene: 9. Germline loops: CDR1 SGHNT, CDR2 YYREEE (reference sequence). The CDR3 is made up of 17 amino acids.

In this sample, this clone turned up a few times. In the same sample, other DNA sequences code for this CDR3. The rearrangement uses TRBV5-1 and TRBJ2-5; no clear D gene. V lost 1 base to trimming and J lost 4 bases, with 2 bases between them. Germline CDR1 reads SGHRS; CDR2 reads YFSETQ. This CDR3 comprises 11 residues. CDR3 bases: TGCGCCAGCAGCTTGCGAGAGACCCAGTACTTC. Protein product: CASSLRETQYF.

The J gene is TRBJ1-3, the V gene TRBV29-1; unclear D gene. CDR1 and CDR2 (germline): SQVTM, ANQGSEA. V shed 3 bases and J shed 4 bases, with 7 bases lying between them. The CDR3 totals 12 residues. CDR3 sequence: CSVDEAGNTIYF. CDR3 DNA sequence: TGCAGCGTTGACGAAGCGGGAAACACCATATATTTT. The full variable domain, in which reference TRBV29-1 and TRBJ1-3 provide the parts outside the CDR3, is SAVISQKPSRDICQRGTSLTIQCQVDSQVTMMFWYRQQPGQSLTLIATANQGSEATYESGFVIDKFPISRPNLTFSTLTVSNMSPEDSSIYLCSVDEAGNTIYFGEGSWLTVV.

Here the CDR3 DNA reads TGTGCCAGCGACTCGGAACAGGGTCCCCAGGAGACCCAGTACTTC. Its translation: CASDSEQGPQETQYF. The rearrangement joins TRBV5-5 to TRBJ2-5; weak D call: TRBD1 (6 bases). The V end was cut by 7 bases, the J end by 5 bases, with 21 bases between. The germline V gene has CDR1 SGHKS and CDR2 YYEKEE (reference sequence). CDR3 length: 15 residues. The full variable domain, its missing parts supplied by reference TRBV5-5 and TRBJ2-5, is DAGVTQSPTHLIKTRGQQVTLRCSPISGHKSVSWYQQVLGQGPQFIFQYYEKEERGRGNFPDRFSARQFPNYSSELNVNALLLGDSALYLCASDSEQGPQETQYFGPGTRLLVL.

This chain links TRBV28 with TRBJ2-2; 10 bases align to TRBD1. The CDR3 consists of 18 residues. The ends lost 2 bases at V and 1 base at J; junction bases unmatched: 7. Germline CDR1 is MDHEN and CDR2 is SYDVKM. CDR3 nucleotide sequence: TGTGCCAGCAGTTTAGTGGGACAGGGGACGTTGAACACCGGGGAGCTGTTTTTT. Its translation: CASSLVGQGTLNTGELFF.

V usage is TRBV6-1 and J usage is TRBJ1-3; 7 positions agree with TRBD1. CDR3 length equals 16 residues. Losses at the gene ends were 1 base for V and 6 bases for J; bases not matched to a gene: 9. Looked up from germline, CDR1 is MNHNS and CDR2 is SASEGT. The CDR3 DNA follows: TGTGCCAGCAGTGAAGAGGGGGCGACGCGGGAAAACACCATATATTTT. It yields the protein CASSEEGATRENTIYF.

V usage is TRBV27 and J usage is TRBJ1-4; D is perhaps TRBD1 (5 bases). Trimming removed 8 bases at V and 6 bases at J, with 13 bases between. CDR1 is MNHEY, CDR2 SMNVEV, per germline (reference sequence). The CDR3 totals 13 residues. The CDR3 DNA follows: TGTGCCAGCCGAGACAGACGATATGAAAAACTGTTTTTT. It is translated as CASRDRRYEKLFF.